This T cell receptor beta chain was recorded in a study of low-dose radiotherapy and immunotherapy resistance in tumors. Across the whole study: Cyclophosphamide infusions of 200 mg/m2 came every two weeks, one day before radiation-immunotherapy. Aspirin 300 mg, taken orally and daily, was given to patients for four cycles from cycle 1 day 1.

Germline V lookup: CDR1 SGHTA, CDR2 FQGNSA. The CDR3 contains 14 residues. V was pared by 7 bases and J by 4 bases, with 15 bases between. Time point indicated: after trial treatment. The treatment is: LDRT plus nivolumab, ipilimumab, low-dose cyclophosphamide and aspirin (RACIN trial). Donors were administered nivolumab, ipilimumab, aspirin and low-dose cyclophosphamide, together with low-dose radiotherapy. Priming of first-strand cDNA relied on TRAV- and TRBV-specific primers (covering alpha and beta chains). With a constant-region primer and a V-primer adapter, TCRs were subjected to roughly 18 PCR cycles of amplification. TCRdb re-called the reads through MiXCR, storing one row per CDR3 protein. Among about 97,000 distinct CDR3 sequences listed, around 20% were seen once.

The material sequenced was PBMCs, taken after low-dose radiotherapy plus immunotherapy. This chain joins TRBV7-2 and TRBJ2-3, with TRBD1 as a possible D gene (5 bases). The clonotype originates from a male donor with prostate cancer. The CDR3 bases are TGTGCCAGCAAGGGCAGGGAAATAGCAGATACGCAGTATTTT. Translation: CASKGREIADTQYF.